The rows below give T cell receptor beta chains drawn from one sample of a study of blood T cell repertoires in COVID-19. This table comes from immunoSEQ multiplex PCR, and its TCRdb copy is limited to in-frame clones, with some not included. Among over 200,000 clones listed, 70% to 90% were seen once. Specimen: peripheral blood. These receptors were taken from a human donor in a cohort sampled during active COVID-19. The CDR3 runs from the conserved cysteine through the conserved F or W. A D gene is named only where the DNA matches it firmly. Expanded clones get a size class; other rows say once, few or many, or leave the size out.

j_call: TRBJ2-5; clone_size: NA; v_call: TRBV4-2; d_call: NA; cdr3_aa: CASSQDLQQETQYF; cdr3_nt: TGTGCCAGCAGCCAAGATTTACAGCAAGAGACCCAGTACTTC
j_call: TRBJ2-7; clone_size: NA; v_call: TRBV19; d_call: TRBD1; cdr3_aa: CASSTQRRRQGVFSYEQYF; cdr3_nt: TGTGCCAGTAGTACCCAACGCCGCAGACAGGGGGTTTTCTCCTACGAGCAGTACTTC
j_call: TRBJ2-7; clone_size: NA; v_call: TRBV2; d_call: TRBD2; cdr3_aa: CASRGRTSGDDEQYF; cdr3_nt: TGTGCCAGCCGGGGCCGGACTAGCGGGGACGACGAGCAGTACTTC
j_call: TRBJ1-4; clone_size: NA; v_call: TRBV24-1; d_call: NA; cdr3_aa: CATSDGAHGKLFF; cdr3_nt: TGTGCCACCAGTGATGGAGCACACGGAAAACTGTTTTTT
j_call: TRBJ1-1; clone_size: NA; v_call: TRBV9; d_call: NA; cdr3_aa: CASSVDSGLTEAFF; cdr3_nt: TGTGCCAGCAGCGTAGACTCAGGGCTCACTGAAGCTTTCTTT
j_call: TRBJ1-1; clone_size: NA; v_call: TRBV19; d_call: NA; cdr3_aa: CASGASVNTEAFF; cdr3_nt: TGTGCCAGTGGGGCGTCGGTGAACACTGAAGCTTTCTTT
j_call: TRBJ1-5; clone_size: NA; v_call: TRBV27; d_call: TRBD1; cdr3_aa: CASSLTGGEFFGSNQPQHF; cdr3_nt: TGTGCCAGCAGTTTGACAGGGGGCGAGTTTTTTGGTAGCAATCAGCCCCAGCATTTT
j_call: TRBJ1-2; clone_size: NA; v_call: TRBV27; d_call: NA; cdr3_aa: CASRMTGTANYGYTF; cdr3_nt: TGTGCCAGCAGGATGACGGGGACTGCGAACTATGGCTACACCTTC
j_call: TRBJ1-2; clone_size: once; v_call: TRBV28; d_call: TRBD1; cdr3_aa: CASSKGQGAYGYTF; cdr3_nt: TGTGCCAGCAGCAAAGGACAGGGGGCATATGGCTACACCTTC
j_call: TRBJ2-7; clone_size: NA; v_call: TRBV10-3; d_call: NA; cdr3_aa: CAIREFNEQYF; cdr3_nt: TGTGCCATACGGGAATTCAACGAGCAGTACTTC
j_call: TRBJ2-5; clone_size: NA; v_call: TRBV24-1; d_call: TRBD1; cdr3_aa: CATSDSRQGMFGETQYF; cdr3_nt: TGTGCCACCAGTGATTCTCGACAGGGAATGTTTGGGGAGACCCAGTACTTC
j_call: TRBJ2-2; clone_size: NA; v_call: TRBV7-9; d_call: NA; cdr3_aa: CASSVSSTGELFF; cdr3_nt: TGTGCCAGCAGCGTGTCATCCACCGGGGAGCTGTTTTTT
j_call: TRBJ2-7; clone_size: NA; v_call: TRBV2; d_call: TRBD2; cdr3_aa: CASIAGEIGYEQYF; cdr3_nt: TGTGCCAGCATAGCGGGGGAGATCGGTTACGAGCAGTACTTC
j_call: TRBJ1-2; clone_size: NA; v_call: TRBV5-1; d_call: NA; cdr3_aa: CASSTDSLYGYTF; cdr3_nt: TGCGCCAGCAGCACAGACAGCCTCTATGGCTACACCTTC
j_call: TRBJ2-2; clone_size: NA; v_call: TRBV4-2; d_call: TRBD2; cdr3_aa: CASSQDDSGRGGELFF; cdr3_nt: TGTGCCAGCAGCCAAGATGATAGCGGGAGAGGTGGGGAGCTGTTTTTT
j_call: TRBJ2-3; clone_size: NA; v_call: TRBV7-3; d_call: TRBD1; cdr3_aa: CASSGGTGLTDTQYF; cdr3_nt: TGTGCCAGCAGCGGCGGGACAGGGCTCACAGATACGCAGTATTTT
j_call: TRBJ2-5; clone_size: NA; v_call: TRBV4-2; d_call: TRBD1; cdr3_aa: CASSPDRGQETQYF; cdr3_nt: TGTGCCAGCAGCCCCGACAGGGGACAAGAGACCCAGTACTTC
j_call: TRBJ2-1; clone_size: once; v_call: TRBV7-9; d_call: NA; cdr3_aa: CASSDAQGWNEQFF; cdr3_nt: TGTGCCAGCAGCGATGCGCAGGGATGGAATGAGCAGTTCTTC
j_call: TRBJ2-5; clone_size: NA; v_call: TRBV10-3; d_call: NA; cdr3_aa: CAISAGGHQETQYF; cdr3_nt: TGTGCCATCAGTGCTGGCGGACATCAAGAGACCCAGTACTTC
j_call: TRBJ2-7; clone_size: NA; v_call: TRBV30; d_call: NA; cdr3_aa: CAWSVQRLGEQYF; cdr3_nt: TGTGCCTGGAGTGTCCAGCGGCTGGGCGAGCAGTACTTC
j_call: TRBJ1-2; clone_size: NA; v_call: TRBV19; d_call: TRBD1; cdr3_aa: CASKPVYVLGQGNYGYTF; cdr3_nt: TGTGCCAGTAAGCCAGTGTACGTCCTCGGACAGGGGAACTATGGCTACACCTTC
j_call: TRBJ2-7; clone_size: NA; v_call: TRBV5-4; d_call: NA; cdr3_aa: CASSLHSGLATYEQYF; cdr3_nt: TGTGCCAGCAGCTTGCACAGTGGCTTGGCTACCTACGAGCAGTACTTC
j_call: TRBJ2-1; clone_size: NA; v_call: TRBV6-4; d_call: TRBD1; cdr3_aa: CASSDSADRANEQFF; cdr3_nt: TGTGCCAGCAGTGACTCGGCGGACAGGGCTAATGAGCAGTTCTTC
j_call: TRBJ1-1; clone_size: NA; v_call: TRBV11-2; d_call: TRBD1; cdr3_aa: CASSLVDRVTEAFF; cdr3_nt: TGTGCCAGCAGCTTAGTGGACAGGGTCACTGAAGCTTTCTTT
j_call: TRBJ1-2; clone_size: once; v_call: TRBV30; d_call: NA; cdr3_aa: CALTSQGDYGYTF; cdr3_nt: TGTGCCTTAACCTCACAGGGAGACTATGGCTACACCTTC
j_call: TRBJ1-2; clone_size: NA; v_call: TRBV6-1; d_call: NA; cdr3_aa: CASSDREAVGYTF; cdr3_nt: TGTGCCAGCAGTGACAGGGAGGCAGTAGGCTACACCTTC
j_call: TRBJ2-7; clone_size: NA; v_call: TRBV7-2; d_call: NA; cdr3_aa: CASSPNLSYEQYF; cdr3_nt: TGTGCCAGCAGCCCTAATCTGTCCTACGAGCAGTACTTC
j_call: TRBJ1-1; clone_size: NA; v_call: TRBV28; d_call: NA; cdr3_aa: CAAGTPVRVEAFF; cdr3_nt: TGTGCCGCAGGGACACCCGTAAGAGTTGAAGCTTTCTTT
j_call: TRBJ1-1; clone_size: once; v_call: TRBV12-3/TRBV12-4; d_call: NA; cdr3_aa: CASSFQRPGEAFF; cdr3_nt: TGTGCCAGCAGTTTTCAACGTCCCGGTGAAGCTTTCTTT
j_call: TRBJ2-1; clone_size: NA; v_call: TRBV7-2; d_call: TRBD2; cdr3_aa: CASSWITGTSGNEQFF; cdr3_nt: TGTGCCAGCAGCTGGATAACCGGGACTAGTGGTAATGAGCAGTTCTTC
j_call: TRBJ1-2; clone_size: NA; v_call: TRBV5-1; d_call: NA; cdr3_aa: CASSHTPGAAGYTF; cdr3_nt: TGCGCCAGCAGCCATACCCCAGGGGCGGCTGGCTACACCTTC
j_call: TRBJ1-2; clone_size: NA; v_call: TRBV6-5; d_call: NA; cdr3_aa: CASRTYTGGYTF; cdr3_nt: TGTGCCAGCCGGACGTATACGGGGGGGTACACCTTC
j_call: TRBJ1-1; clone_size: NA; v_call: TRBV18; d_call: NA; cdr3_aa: CASSPWSETEAFF; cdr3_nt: TGTGCCAGCTCACCCTGGAGCGAGACTGAAGCTTTCTTT
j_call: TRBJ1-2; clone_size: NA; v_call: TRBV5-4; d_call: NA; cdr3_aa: CASSLFVGAVWGYTF; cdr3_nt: TGTGCCAGCAGCTTGTTCGTTGGGGCGGTTTGGGGCTACACCTTC
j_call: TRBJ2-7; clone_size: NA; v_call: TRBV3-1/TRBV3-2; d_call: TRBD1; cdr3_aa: CASSSRQGAWEQYF; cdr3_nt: TGTGCCAGCAGCTCACGACAGGGGGCTTGGGAGCAGTACTTC
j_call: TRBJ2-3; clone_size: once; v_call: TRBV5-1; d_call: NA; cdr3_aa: CASSPGERGDTQYF; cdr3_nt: TGCGCCAGCAGCCCCGGTGAACGAGGAGATACGCAGTATTTT
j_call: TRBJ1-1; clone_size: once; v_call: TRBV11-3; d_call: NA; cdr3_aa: CASSRPGNTEAFF; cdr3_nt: TGTGCCAGCAGCCGCCCAGGGAACACTGAAGCTTTCTTT
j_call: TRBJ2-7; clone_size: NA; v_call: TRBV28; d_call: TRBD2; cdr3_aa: CASSLFWASGRGREYEQYF; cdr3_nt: TGTGCCAGCAGTTTATTCTGGGCTAGCGGCAGAGGGCGGGAATACGAGCAGTACTTC
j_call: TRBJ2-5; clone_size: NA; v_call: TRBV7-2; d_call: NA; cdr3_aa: CASSPRLSRGEETQYF; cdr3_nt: TGTGCCAGCAGCCCCCGCCTTTCCAGGGGGGAAGAGACCCAGTACTTC
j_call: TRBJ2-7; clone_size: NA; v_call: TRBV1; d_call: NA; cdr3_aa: CTSSQDLAITDYEQYF; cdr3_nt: TGCACCAGCAGCCAAGATCTAGCAATTACGGACTACGAGCAGTACTTC
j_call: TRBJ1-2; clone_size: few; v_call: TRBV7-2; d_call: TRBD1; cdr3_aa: CASSPATGVYGYTF; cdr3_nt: TGTGCCAGCAGCCCAGCGACAGGGGTCTATGGCTACACCTTC
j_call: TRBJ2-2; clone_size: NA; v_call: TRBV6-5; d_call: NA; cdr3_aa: CASREGPRRSGELFF; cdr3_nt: TGTGCCAGCAGGGAGGGGCCCCGCAGAAGCGGGGAGCTGTTTTTT
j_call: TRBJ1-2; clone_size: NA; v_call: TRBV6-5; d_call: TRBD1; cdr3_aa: CASRRGGETNYGYTF; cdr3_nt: TGTGCCAGCAGGAGAGGGGGCGAAACTAACTATGGCTACACCTTC
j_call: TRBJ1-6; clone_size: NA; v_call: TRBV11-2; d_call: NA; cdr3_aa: CASSLVGSNSPLHF; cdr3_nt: TGTGCCAGCAGCTTAGTGGGGAGTAATTCACCCCTCCACTTT
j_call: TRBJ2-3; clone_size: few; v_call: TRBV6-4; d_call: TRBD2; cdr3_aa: CASSDSMGSGTTDTQYF; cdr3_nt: TGTGCCAGCAGTGACTCGATGGGTAGCGGGACAACAGATACGCAGTATTTT
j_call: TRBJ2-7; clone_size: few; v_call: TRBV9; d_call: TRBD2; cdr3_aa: CASSVVGLAVYEQYF; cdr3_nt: TGTGCCAGCAGCGTAGTGGGACTAGCGGTCTACGAGCAGTACTTC
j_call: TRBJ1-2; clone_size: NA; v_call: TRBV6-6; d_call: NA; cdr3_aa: CASSYSSQGYGYTF; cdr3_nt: TGTGCCAGCAGTTATTCTTCTCAGGGGTATGGCTACACCTTC
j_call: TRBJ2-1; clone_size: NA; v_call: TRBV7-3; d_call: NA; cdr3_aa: CASSSPEGDYYNEQFF; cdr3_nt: TGTGCCAGCAGCTCACCGGAGGGGGACTACTACAATGAGCAGTTCTTC
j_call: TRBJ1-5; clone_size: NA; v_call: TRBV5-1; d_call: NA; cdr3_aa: CASSLGGTSNQPQHF; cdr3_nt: TGCGCCAGCAGCTTGGGTGGGACATCCAATCAGCCCCAGCATTTT
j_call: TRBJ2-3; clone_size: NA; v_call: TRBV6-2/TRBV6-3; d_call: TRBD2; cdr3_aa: CASSPIGRAITDTQYF; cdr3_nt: TGTGCCAGCAGCCCCATTGGGAGGGCCATAACAGATACGCAGTATTTT
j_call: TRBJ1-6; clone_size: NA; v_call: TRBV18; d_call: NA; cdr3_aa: CASSPQGENSPLHF; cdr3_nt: TGTGCCAGCTCACCACAGGGAGAGAATTCACCCCTCCACTTT
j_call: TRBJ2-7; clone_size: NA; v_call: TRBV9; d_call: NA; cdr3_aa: CASSVGQASSYEQYF; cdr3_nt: TGTGCCAGCAGCGTAGGACAGGCGAGCTCCTACGAGCAGTACTTC
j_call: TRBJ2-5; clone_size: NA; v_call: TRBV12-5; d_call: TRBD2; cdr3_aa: CASGPTLAEETQYF; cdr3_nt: TGTGCTAGTGGTCCCACGCTAGCGGAAGAGACCCAGTACTTC
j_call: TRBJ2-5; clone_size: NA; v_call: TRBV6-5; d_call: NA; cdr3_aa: CASSYGLETQYF; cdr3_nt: TGTGCCAGCAGTTACGGGCTGGAAACCCAGTACTTC